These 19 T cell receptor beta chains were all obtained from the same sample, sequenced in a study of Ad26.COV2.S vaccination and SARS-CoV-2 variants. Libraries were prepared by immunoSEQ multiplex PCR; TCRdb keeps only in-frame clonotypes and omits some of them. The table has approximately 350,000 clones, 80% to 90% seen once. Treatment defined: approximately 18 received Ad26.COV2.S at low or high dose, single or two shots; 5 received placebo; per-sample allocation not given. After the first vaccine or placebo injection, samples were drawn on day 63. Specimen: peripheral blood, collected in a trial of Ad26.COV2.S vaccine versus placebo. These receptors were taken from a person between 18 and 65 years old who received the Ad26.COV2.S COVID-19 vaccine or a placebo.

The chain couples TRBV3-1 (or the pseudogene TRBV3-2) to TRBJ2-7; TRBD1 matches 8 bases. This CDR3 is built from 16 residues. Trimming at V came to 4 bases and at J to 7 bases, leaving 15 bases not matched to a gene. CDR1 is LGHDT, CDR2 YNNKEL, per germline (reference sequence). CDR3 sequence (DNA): TGTGCCAGCAGCCGTCCGGTCGTCAGGGGGCAAGGAGAGCAGTACTTC. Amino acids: CASSRPVVRGQGEQYF.

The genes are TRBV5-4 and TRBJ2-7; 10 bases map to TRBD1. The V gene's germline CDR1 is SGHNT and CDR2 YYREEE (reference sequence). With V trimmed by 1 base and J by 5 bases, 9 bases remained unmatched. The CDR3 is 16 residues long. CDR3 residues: CASSLLAGQGMNEQYF. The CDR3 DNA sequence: TGTGCCAGCAGCTTGTTGGCGGGACAGGGGATGAACGAGCAGTACTTC.

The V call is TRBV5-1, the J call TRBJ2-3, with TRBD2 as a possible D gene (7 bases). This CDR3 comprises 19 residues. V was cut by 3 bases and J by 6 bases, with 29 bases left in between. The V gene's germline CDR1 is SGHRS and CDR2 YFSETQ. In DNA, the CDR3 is TGCGCCAGCAGCTGGAGGGGAGATGCGGGGGCCACCTTTGGGGATACGCAGTATTTT. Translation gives CASSWRGDAGATFGDTQYF.

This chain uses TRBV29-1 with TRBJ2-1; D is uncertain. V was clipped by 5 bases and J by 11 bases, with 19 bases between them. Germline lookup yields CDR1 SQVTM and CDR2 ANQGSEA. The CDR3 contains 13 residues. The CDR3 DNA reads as TGCAGCGTTCATGGACGCACGAATGATAAGCAGTTCTTC. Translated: CSVHGRTNDKQFF.

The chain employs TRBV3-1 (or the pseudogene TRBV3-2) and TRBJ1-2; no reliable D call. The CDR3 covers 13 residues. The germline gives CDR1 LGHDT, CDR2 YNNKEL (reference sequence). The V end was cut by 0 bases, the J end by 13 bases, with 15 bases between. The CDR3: CASSQDLLQPATF. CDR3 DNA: TGTGCCAGCAGCCAAGATCTTTTACAGCCCGCCACCTTC.

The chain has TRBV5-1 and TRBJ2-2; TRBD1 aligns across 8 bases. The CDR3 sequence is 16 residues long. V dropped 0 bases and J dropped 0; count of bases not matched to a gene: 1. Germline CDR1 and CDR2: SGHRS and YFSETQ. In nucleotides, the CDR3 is TGCGCCAGCAGCTTGGGGGACAGGCCGAACACCGGGGAGCTGTTTTTT. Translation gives CASSLGDRPNTGELFF.

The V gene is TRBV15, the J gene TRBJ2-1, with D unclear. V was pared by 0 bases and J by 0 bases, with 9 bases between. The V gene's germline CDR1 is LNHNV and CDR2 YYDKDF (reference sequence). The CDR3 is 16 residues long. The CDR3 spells CATSREVPSSYNEQFF. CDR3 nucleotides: TGTGCCACCAGCAGAGAGGTCCCGAGCTCCTACAATGAGCAGTTCTTC.

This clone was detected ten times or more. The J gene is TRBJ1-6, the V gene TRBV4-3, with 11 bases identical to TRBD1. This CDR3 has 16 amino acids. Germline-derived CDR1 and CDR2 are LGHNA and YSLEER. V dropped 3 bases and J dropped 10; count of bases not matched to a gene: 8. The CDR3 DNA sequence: TGCGCCAGCAGCCAGTCCTCCGGGACAGGGGGGTCACCCCTCCACTTT. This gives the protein CASSQSSGTGGSPLHF.

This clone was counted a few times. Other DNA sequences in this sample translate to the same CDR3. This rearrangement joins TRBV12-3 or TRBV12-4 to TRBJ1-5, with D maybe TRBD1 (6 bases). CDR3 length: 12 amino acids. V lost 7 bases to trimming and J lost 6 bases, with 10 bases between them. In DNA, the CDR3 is TGTGCCAGCAAAACAGGGTCTCAGCCCCAGCATTTT. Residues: CASKTGSQPQHF.

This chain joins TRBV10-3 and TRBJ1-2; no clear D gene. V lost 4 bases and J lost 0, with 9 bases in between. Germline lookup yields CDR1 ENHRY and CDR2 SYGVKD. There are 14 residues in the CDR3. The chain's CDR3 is CAISGSLANYGYTF. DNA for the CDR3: TGTGCCATCAGTGGGTCTCTCGCTAACTATGGCTACACCTTC.

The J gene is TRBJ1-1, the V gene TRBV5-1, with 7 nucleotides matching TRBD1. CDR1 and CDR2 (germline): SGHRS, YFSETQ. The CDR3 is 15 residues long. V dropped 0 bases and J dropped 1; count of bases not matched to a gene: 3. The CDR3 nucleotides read TGCGCCAGCAGCTTGGGAGGGACAGAGAACACTGAAGCTTTCTTT. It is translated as CASSLGGTENTEAFF.

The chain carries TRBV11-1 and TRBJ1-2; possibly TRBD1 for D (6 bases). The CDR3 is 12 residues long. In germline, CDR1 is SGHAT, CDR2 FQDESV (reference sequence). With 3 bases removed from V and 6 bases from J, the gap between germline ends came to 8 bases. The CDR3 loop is CASSFNRDGYTF. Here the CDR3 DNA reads TGTGCCAGCAGCTTCAACAGGGATGGCTACACCTTC.

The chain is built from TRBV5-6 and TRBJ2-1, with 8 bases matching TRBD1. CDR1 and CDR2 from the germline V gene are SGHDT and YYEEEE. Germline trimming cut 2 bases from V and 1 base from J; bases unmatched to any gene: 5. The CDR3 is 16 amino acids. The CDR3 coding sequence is TGTGCCAGCAGCTTTACAGGGGGTTATTCCTACAATGAGCAGTTCTTC. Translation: CASSFTGGYSYNEQFF.

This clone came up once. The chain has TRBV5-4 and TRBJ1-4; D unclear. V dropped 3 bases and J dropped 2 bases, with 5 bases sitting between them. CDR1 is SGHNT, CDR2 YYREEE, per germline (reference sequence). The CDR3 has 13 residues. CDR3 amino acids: CASSSDTNEKLFF. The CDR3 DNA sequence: TGTGCCAGCAGCTCGGACACTAATGAAAAACTGTTTTTT. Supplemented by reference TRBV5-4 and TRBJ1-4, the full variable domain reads ETGVTQSPTHLIKTRGQQVTLRCSSQSGHNTVSWYQQALGQGPQFIFQYYREEENGRGNFPPRFSGLQFPNYSSELNVNALELDDSALYLCASSSDTNEKLFFGSGTQLSVL.

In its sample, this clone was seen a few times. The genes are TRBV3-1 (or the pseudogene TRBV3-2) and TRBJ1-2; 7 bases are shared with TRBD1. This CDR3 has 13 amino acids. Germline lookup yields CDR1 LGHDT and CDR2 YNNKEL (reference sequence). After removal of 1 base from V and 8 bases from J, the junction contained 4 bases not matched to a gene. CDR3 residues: CASSQGDSFGYTF. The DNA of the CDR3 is TGTGCCAGCAGCCAAGGGGACAGCTTCGGCTACACCTTC.

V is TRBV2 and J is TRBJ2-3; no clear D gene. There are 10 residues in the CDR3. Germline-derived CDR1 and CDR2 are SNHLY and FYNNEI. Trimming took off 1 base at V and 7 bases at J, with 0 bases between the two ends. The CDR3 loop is CASSEDTQYF. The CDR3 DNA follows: TGTGCCAGCAGTGAAGATACGCAGTATTTT.

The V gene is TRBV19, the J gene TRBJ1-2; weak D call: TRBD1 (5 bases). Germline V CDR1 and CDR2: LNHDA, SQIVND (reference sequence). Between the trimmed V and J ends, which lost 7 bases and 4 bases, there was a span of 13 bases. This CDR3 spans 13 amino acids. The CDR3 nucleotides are TGTGCCAGTACCTACGACAGTCTCTATGGCTACACCTTC. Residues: CASTYDSLYGYTF. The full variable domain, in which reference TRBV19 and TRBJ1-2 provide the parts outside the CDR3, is DGGITQSPKYLFRKEGQNVTLSCEQNLNHDAMYWYRQDPGQGLRLIYYSQIVNDFQKGDIAEGYSVSREKKESFPLTVTSAQKNPTAFYLCASTYDSLYGYTFGSGTRLTVV.

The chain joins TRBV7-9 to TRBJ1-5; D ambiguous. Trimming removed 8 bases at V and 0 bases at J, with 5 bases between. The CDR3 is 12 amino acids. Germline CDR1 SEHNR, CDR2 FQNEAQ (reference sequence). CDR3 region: CASGSSNQPQHF. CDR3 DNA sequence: TGTGCCAGCGGGAGTAGCAATCAGCCCCAGCATTTT.

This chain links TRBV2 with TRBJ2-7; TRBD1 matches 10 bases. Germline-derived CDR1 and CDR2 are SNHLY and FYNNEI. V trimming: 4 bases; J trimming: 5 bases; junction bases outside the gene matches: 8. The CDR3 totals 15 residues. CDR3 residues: CASSGSGTGVDEQYF. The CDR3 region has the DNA TGTGCCAGCAGTGGCTCCGGGACAGGGGTCGACGAGCAGTACTTC.